This entry describes one T cell receptor (beta chain). Its antigen remains unknown. The data were taken from a study of sequential checkpoint blockade in melanoma. Broader study findings: About 30 times likelier clinical benefit followed increased tumor T-cell fraction and clonality.

The treatment: randomized to nivolumab then ipilimumab (arm A) or the reverse (arm B). With 1 base clipped from V and 5 bases from J, the junction kept 7 bases outside the gene matches. CDR1 is LGHNT, CDR2 FRNRAP, per germline. The length of the CDR3 is 17 residues. TCRdb keeps only in-frame clones here, not all; method: immunoSEQ multiplex PCR. This sample yields 1,300 to 1,500 clones, of which over 20% are seen a single time; more than 9% belongs to the top ten. This chain links TRBV12-5 with TRBJ1-4; 10 bases are a match to TRBD1. The sequenced sample was tumor tissue (inferred from file names), obtained from a patient given nivolumab and ipilimumab in sequence. The receptor was isolated from a human donor with melanoma. In DNA, the CDR3 is TGTGCTAGTGGTTTGGGAATCCGGGACAGGGGAAATGAAAAACTGTTTTTT. This codes for CASGLGIRDRGNEKLFF.